The next 28 T cell receptor beta chains were all read from a single sample in a study of patients and donors after allogeneic stem cell transplantation. TCRdb reprocessed the RT-PCR reads via MiXCR and lists one record per CDR3 protein. The data hold 150,000 to 200,000 distinct CDR3 sequences, with about 32% observed a single time. The sequencing input was blood, either unsorted or a sorted T cell fraction (not recorded which). The receptor set was obtained from a human donor who was either an allogeneic HSCT recipient or a stem cell or donor lymphocyte infusion donor (not recorded which). It is not recorded whose cells these are; they may come from a transplant donor.

The chain recombines TRBV6-6 with TRBJ2-2; no clear D. Germline values: CDR1 MNHNY, CDR2 SVGAGI (reference sequence). This CDR3 region has 17 residues. Trimming took off 0 bases at V and 0 bases at J, with 11 bases between the two ends. The CDR3 region is CASSYSGSNPNTGELFF. The CDR3 region has the DNA TGTGCCAGCAGTTACTCAGGCAGCAACCCGAACACCGGGGAGCTGTTTTTT.

The chain has TRBV7-2 and TRBJ2-1; no clear D. The V and J ends lost 3 bases and 5 bases respectively, with 5 bases between them. This CDR3 has 12 residues. The germline gives CDR1 SGHTA, CDR2 FQGNSA. CDR3 nucleotides: TGTGCCAGCAGCTTTTGGGACAATGAGCAGTTCTTC. This codes for CASSFWDNEQFF.

The rearrangement links TRBV5-1 to TRBJ2-5; 8 bases fit TRBD2. There are 15 residues in the CDR3. Trimming took 0 bases from V and 1 from J; bases not matched to a gene: 2. Germline loops: CDR1 SGHRS, CDR2 YFSETQ. CDR3 region: CASSLGTSLQETQYF. The CDR3 DNA sequence: TGCGCCAGCAGCTTGGGGACTAGCCTCCAAGAGACCCAGTACTTC.

CDR3 DNA sequence: TGTGCCAGCAGTGACCCTGCCGGGGGCCATGAGCAGTTCTTC. Its protein is CASSDPAGGHEQFF. The rearrangement uses TRBV6-4 and TRBJ2-1; D possibly matches TRBD1 or TRBD2 (6 bases each). V lost 2 bases, J lost 8 bases, and 13 bases lay in between. Germline V lookup: CDR1 MRHNA, CDR2 SNTAGT. This CDR3 region has 14 residues.

In its sample, this clonotype was seen a few times. This chain connects TRBV10-3 to TRBJ1-5, with D possibly TRBD1 on 5 matching bases. Trimming removed 4 bases from V and 7 bases from J, with 11 bases in between. This CDR3 has 13 residues. Looked up from germline, CDR1 is ENHRY and CDR2 is SYGVKD. CDR3: CAISATGDQPQHF. Here the CDR3 DNA reads TGTGCCATCAGTGCAACCGGGGACCAGCCCCAGCATTTT.

This chain uses TRBV5-1 with TRBJ2-7; D gene unclear. Trimming took off 4 bases at V and 1 base at J, with 15 bases between the two ends. The germline V gene has CDR1 SGHRS and CDR2 YFSETQ. The CDR3 length is 15 residues. The CDR3 protein is CASSPGPSESYEQYF. In nucleotides, the CDR3 is TGCGCCAGCAGCCCCGGGCCCTCGGAGTCCTACGAGCAGTACTTC. Combining the CDR3 with reference TRBV5-1 and TRBJ2-7 gives the whole variable domain KAGVTQTPRYLIKTRGQQVTLSCSPISGHRSVSWYQQTPGQGLQFLFEYFSETQRNKGNFPGRFSGRQFSNSRSEMNVSTLELGDSALYLCASSPGPSESYEQYFGPGTRLTVT.

The chain links TRBV6-2 or TRBV6-3 to TRBJ2-1, with 10 bases that match TRBD1. With 7 bases clipped from V and 6 bases from J, the junction kept 6 bases outside the gene matches. CDR3 size: 14 residues. Germline V gene lookup returns CDR1 MNHEY and CDR2 SVGEGT. As DNA, the CDR3 is TGTGCCAGCACCACATGGGACAGGGGCAATGAGCAGTTCTTC. Translating it yields CASTTWDRGNEQFF.

At least ten counts were recorded for this clonotype. The rearrangement links TRBV12-3 or TRBV12-4 to TRBJ1-5; D possibly corresponds to TRBD1 (5 bases). V was cut by 7 bases and J by 7 bases, with 11 bases left in between. CDR3 length: 12 residues. The DNA for the CDR3 is TGTGCCAGCACCCGAGGGGTCCAGCCCCAGCATTTT. Translated, it gives CASTRGVQPQHF.

The gene calls are TRBV7-2 and TRBJ2-5, with a weak D call TRBD2 (6 bases). Germline lookup yields CDR1 SGHTA and CDR2 FQGNSA. V was cut by 5 bases and J by 5 bases, with 6 bases left in between. The CDR3 is made up of 11 amino acids. The CDR3 reads CASSGGETQYF. Written as DNA, the CDR3 is TGTGCCAGCAGCGGGGGGGAGACCCAGTACTTC.

This clonotype was counted ten times or more. The chain has TRBV12-3 or TRBV12-4 and TRBJ1-2; perhaps TRBD1 as D (6 bases). The CDR3 runs to 13 residues. V lost 5 bases, J lost 5 bases, and 12 bases lay in between. CDR3 protein: CASSIQQGYGYTF. The CDR3 DNA is TGTGCCAGCAGTATTCAACAGGGTTATGGCTACACCTTC.

J is TRBJ1-6 and V is TRBV27, with TRBD1 matching 7 bases. CDR1 is MNHEY and CDR2 is SMNVEV in the germline V gene (reference sequence). J gave up 0 bases and V 6 bases, and 8 bases lay outside the gene matches. CDR3 length: 17 residues. CDR3 nucleotides: TGTGCCAGCAGGGCAACAGGGGCGAGCTCCTATAATTCACCCCTCCACTTT. Its protein is CASRATGASSYNSPLHF.

This sequence joins TRBV10-3 and TRBJ2-3; 7 nucleotides align to TRBD1. Germline lookup yields CDR1 ENHRY and CDR2 SYGVKD. Trimming cost V 2 bases and J 0 bases; bases outside gene matches: 8. The CDR3 covers 17 residues. CDR3 sequence: CAISEPLTGPSTDTQYF. CDR3 nucleotides: TGTGCCATCAGTGAGCCCTTGACAGGGCCTAGCACAGATACGCAGTATTTT.

This clonotype was seen more than once but under ten times. J is TRBJ2-7 and V is TRBV25-1; a possible D gene is TRBD1 (5 bases). From germline, CDR1 is MGHDK and CDR2 SYGVNS. This CDR3 comprises 12 residues. Trimming cost V 5 bases and J 6 bases, with 11 bases left between them. CDR3 loop: CASSQGVPEQYF. The CDR3 region has the DNA TGTGCCAGCAGTCAAGGGGTCCCCGAGCAGTACTTC.

This clonotype came up a few times. This sequence joins TRBV7-9 and TRBJ1-1; no clear D gene. Germline V CDR1 and CDR2: SEHNR, FQNEAQ (reference sequence). CDR3 length: 15 amino acids. V was pared by 1 base and J by 1 base, with 10 bases between. CDR3 in amino acids: CASSLGKTANTEAFF. The CDR3 DNA reads TGTGCCAGCAGCTTAGGGAAAACGGCGAACACTGAAGCTTTCTTT. Filled out from reference TRBV7-9 and TRBJ1-1, the complete variable domain reads DTGVSQNPRHKITKRGQNVTFRCDPISEHNRLYWYRQTLGQGPEFLTYFQNEAQLEKSRLLSDRFSAERPKGSFSTLEIQRTEQGDSAMYLCASSLGKTANTEAFFGQGTRLTVV.

The chain uses TRBV11-3 and TRBJ2-7, with 9 bases lining up with TRBD2. This CDR3 is built from 14 residues. V trimming: 8 bases; J trimming: 0 bases; junction bases outside the gene matches: 5. Germline CDR1 reads SGHNT; CDR2 reads YENEEA. The CDR3 loop reads CASVSGRISYEQYF. CDR3 nucleotides: TGTGCCAGCGTAAGCGGGAGGATCTCCTACGAGCAGTACTTC.

This sequence joins TRBV27 and TRBJ1-5; 12 nucleotides agree with TRBD1. Looked up from germline, CDR1 is MNHEY and CDR2 is SMNVEV (reference sequence). V was clipped by 5 bases and J by 8 bases; unmatched bases: 10. This CDR3 is 16 amino acids long. The CDR3 DNA sequence: TGTGCCAGCAGTCCCGAGGGGACAGGGGGCTTGGAGCCCCAGCATTTT. This sequence encodes CASSPEGTGGLEPQHF.

For the CDR3, the DNA is TGTGCCAGCAGTTTCAGAGCGCTAGCCTATGGCTACACCTTC. Its translation: CASSFRALAYGYTF. V gene TRBV12-3 or TRBV12-4 combines with J gene TRBJ1-2, with unresolved D. V was pared by 3 bases and J by 4 bases, with 12 bases between. The CDR3 runs to 14 residues.

This clonotype was observed a handful of times. The rearrangement links TRBV7-2 to TRBJ1-4; 8 nucleotides align to TRBD1. The CDR3 totals 19 residues. V shed 1 base, J shed 1 base, and the junction held 11 bases outside the gene matches. Germline assignment: CDR1 SGHTA and CDR2 FQGNSA. CDR3 residues: CASSLVPRAGGRTNEKLFF. DNA for the CDR3: TGTGCCAGCAGCTTAGTTCCGCGGGCAGGGGGCAGAACTAATGAAAAACTGTTTTTT.

The chain joins TRBV12-3 or TRBV12-4 to TRBJ2-4; 10 nucleotides match TRBD1. The CDR3 covers 14 residues. V lost 5 bases and J lost 4; bases outside the gene matches: 2. The CDR3 spells CASSPGQGKNIQYF. For the CDR3, the DNA is TGTGCCAGCAGTCCGGGACAGGGGAAAAACATTCAGTACTTC.

The chain recombines TRBV19 with TRBJ2-1; tentatively, D is TRBD1 or TRBD2 (5 bases each). Germline V lookup: CDR1 LNHDA, CDR2 SQIVND (reference sequence). V dropped 5 bases and J dropped 5 bases, with 19 bases sitting between them. The CDR3 runs to 16 residues. The CDR3 region has the DNA TGTGCCAGTAGTCTCCATCGGGGCAGGGAACACAATGAGCAGTTCTTC. This encodes CASSLHRGREHNEQFF.

This clonotype was seen at least ten times. The chain employs TRBV12-3 or TRBV12-4 and TRBJ1-1; weak D call: TRBD1 (5 bases). Trimming removed 1 base from V and 6 bases from J, with 9 bases in between. This CDR3 is 13 amino acids long. The CDR3 sequence: CASSLVAGPEAFF. CDR3 in DNA: TGTGCCAGCAGTTTAGTGGCAGGGCCTGAAGCTTTCTTT.

The chain is built from TRBV9 and TRBJ2-7; maybe TRBD1 (6 bases). V was pared by 0 bases and J by 5 bases, with 24 bases between. Germline V gene lookup returns CDR1 SGDLS and CDR2 YYNGEE. The CDR3 runs 18 residues. CDR3 bases: TGTGCCAGCAGCGTAGATTTTCGCTCCGCGGACAGCATGAACGAGCAGTACTTC. Translating gives CASSVDFRSADSMNEQYF.

The chain combines TRBV24-1 with TRBJ1-2; possibly TRBD1 for D (6 bases). V lost 5 bases and J 2 bases, leaving 8 bases between the germline ends. From germline, CDR1 is KGHDR and CDR2 SFDVKD. The CDR3 is 13 residues long. This chain's CDR3 is CATSAGANYGYTF. CDR3 coding DNA: TGTGCCACCAGTGCGGGGGCCAACTATGGCTACACCTTC.

The chain carries TRBV12-3 or TRBV12-4 and TRBJ1-2; TRBD1 is a possible D gene (6 bases). The CDR3 spans 14 residues. The ends were cut back, 6 bases at V and 6 bases at J, with 17 bases in the middle. CDR3 sequence (DNA): TGTGCCAGCAGCAACTACAGGGACGGAAATGGCTACACCTTC. Amino acids: CASSNYRDGNGYTF.

The rearrangement joins TRBV7-3 to TRBJ1-6; the D gene is possibly TRBD1 (6 bases). The germline V gene encodes CDR1 SGHTA and CDR2 FQGTGA. This CDR3 is 14 amino acids long. With 5 bases removed from V and 5 bases from J, the gap between germline ends came to 10 bases. CDR3 residues: CASSPAGDNSPLHF. The DNA of the CDR3 is TGTGCCAGCAGCCCAGCAGGGGATAATTCACCCCTCCACTTT.

The chain has TRBV5-1 and TRBJ2-1; 7 bases map to TRBD2. The trim removed 0 bases at V and 8 bases at J, leaving 5 bases unmatched. CDR1 and CDR2 from the germline V gene are SGHRS and YFSETQ. The CDR3 is 14 residues long. CDR3 loop: CASSLGGSMDEQFF. Here the CDR3 DNA reads TGCGCCAGCAGCTTGGGCGGGAGCATGGATGAGCAGTTCTTC.

Many counts were recorded for this clonotype. This CDR3 reads CASSLRTGPNQPQHF. CDR3 nucleotides: TGTGCCAGCAGTCTCCGGACAGGGCCTAATCAGCCCCAGCATTTT. The chain recombines TRBV28 with TRBJ1-5; 8 bases agree with TRBD1. The CDR3 is 15 amino acids. Germline CDR1 is MDHEN and CDR2 is SYDVKM. Germline trimming cut 5 bases from V and 4 bases from J; bases unmatched to any gene: 7.

This clonotype was counted between two and nine times. The chain joins TRBV4-3 to TRBJ1-6; no reliable D call. CDR1 and CDR2 from the germline V gene are LGHNA and YSLEER. The V end lost 1 base, the J end lost 8 bases, and 18 bases lay between the germline ends. There are 17 residues in the CDR3. The chain's CDR3 is CASSQAYGRAGDSPLHF. The CDR3 DNA is TGCGCCAGCAGCCAAGCGTACGGAAGGGCCGGAGATTCACCCCTCCACTTT.